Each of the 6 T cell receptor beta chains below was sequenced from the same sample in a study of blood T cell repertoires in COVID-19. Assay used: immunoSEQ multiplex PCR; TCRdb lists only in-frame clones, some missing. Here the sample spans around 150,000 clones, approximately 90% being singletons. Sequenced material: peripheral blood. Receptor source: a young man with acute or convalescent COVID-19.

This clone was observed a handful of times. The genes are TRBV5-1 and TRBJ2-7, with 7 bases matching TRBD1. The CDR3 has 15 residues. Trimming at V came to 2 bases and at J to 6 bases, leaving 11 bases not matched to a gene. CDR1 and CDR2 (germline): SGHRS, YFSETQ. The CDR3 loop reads CASSFYGPAGGEQYF. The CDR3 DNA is TGCGCCAGCAGCTTTTACGGCCCCGCAGGGGGCGAGCAGTACTTC.

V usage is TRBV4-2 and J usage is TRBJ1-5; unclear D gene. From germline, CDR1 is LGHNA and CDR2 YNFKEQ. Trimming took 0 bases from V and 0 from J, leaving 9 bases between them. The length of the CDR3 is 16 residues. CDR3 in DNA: TGTGCCAGCAGCCAAGAACGCAGGCTTAGCAATCAGCCCCAGCATTTT. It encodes CASSQERRLSNQPQHF.

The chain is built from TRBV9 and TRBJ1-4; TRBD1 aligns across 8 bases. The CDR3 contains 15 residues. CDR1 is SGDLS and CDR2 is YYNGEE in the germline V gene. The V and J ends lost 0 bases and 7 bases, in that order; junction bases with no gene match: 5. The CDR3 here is CASSVAGQGGEKLFF. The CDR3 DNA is TGTGCCAGCAGCGTAGCAGGACAGGGCGGTGAAAAACTGTTTTTT.

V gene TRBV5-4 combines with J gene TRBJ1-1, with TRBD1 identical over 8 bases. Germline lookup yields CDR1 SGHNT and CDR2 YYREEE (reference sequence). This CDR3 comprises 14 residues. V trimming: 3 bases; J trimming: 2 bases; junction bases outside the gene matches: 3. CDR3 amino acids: CASSYRGGNTEAFF. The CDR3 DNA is TGTGCCAGCAGCTACAGGGGGGGAAACACTGAAGCTTTCTTT.

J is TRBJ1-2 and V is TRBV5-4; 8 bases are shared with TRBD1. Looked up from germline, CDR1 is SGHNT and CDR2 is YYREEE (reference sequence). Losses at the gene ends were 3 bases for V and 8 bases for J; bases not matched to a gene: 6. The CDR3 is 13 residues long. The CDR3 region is CASSSSRDRGYTF. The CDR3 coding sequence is TGTGCCAGCAGCTCGTCCCGGGACAGGGGCTACACCTTC.

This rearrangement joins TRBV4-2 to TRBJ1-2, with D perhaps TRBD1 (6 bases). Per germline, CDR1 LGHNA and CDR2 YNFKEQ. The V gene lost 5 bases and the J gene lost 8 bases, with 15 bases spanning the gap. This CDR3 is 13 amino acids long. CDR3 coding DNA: TGTGCCAGCAGCTTAACAGGGAGAGGCGGCTACACCTTC. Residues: CASSLTGRGGYTF.